These 24 T cell receptor beta chains were all obtained from the same sample, sequenced in a study of blood T cell repertoires in COVID-19. Repertoires were generated with immunoSEQ multiplex PCR, while TCRdb's copy carries only in-frame clones and drops some. The sample records about 370,000 clones, around nine tenths being singletons. The sample consisted of PBMCs or T cells enriched from blood (not recorded which). The source of these receptors is a woman between 25 and 40 years old who had recovered from COVID-19.

The rearrangement links TRBV18 to TRBJ1-3; a possible D gene is TRBD1 (5 bases). Per germline, CDR1 KGHSH and CDR2 LQKENI. Trimming cost V 3 bases and J 2 bases, with 17 bases left between them. The CDR3 has 17 amino acids. CDR3: CASSPTPQGRPGNTIYF. DNA of the CDR3: TGTGCCAGCTCACCCACCCCCCAGGGAAGGCCTGGAAACACCATATATTTT. Using reference TRBV18 and TRBJ1-3 for the parts outside the CDR3, the full variable domain is NAGVMQNPRHLVRRRGQEARLRCSPMKGHSHVYWYRQLPEEGLKFMVYLQKENIIDESGMPKERFSAEFPKEGPSILRIQQVVRGDSAAYFCASSPTPQGRPGNTIYFGEGSWLTVV.

The chain joins TRBV7-9 to TRBJ2-7; 8 bases fit TRBD1. The V gene end was trimmed by 5 bases and the J gene end by 2 bases; junction bases not matched to a gene: 5. This CDR3 has 14 residues. Germline assignment: CDR1 SEHNR and CDR2 FQNEAQ (reference sequence). The chain's CDR3 is CASSPGQVTYEQYF. The CDR3 region has the DNA TGTGCCAGCAGCCCGGGACAGGTTACCTACGAGCAGTACTTC.

The DNA for the CDR3 is TGTGCCAGTAGCCCGACAGGAACCGGTAACTATGGCTACACCTTC. This gives the protein CASSPTGTGNYGYTF. V gene TRBV19 combines with J gene TRBJ1-2; maybe TRBD1 (6 bases). In germline, CDR1 is LNHDA, CDR2 SQIVND (reference sequence). The CDR3 is 15 amino acids. V was pared by 6 bases and J by 1 base, with 15 bases between.

The rearrangement links TRBV28 to TRBJ1-1; D is uncertain. V lost 2 bases to trimming and J lost 1 base, with 11 bases between them. Germline V gene sequence: CDR1 MDHEN, CDR2 SYDVKM. The CDR3 extends over 15 amino acids. The CDR3 spells CASSLRQAGNTEAFF. CDR3 DNA: TGTGCCAGCAGTTTACGTCAGGCAGGGAACACTGAAGCTTTCTTT.

This clone appeared once. The chain links TRBV18 to TRBJ2-2, with D maybe TRBD2 (7 bases). There are 18 residues in the CDR3. Trimming pared 8 bases from V and 5 bases from J, leaving 27 bases between. Germline CDR1 KGHSH, CDR2 LQKENI. In DNA form, the CDR3 reads TGTGCCAGCGCCATCCTCCACGGGGGGCTCAGGGAAACCGGGGAGCTGTTTTTT. It specifies CASAILHGGLRETGELFF.

Only a few counts were recorded for this clone. The chain combines TRBV27 with TRBJ1-2; D unclear. The CDR3 length is 15 residues. Trimming left V 0 bases short and J 3 bases short, with 11 bases between. Germline CDR1 and CDR2: MNHEY and SMNVEV (reference sequence). The DNA of the CDR3 is TGTGCCAGCAGTTTATCGATAGGAGGATACTATGGCTACACCTTC. This gives the protein CASSLSIGGYYGYTF.

The chain links TRBV11-2 to TRBJ1-2; a possible D gene is TRBD1 (5 bases). Germline V lookup: CDR1 SGHAT, CDR2 FQNNGV. The CDR3 runs 14 residues. V was cut by 0 bases and J by 4 bases, with 9 bases left in between. The CDR3 is CASSLEGGIYGYTF. In DNA form, the CDR3 reads TGTGCCAGCAGCTTAGAGGGGGGGATCTATGGCTACACCTTC.

As regards this clone: The sample carries other DNA sequences with the same CDR3. The chain couples TRBV7-2 to TRBJ2-7; D is perhaps TRBD2 (5 bases). There are 14 residues in the CDR3. Germline CDR1 reads SGHTA; CDR2 reads FQGNSA. Trimming removed 1 base at V and 2 bases at J, with 9 bases between. This chain's CDR3 is CASSLVRGTYEQYF. For the CDR3, the DNA is TGTGCCAGCAGCTTAGTTCGGGGAACCTACGAGCAGTACTTC.

The V and J genes are TRBV7-2 and TRBJ2-1, with 8 bases lining up with TRBD1. The CDR3 consists of 15 residues. The V gene's germline CDR1 is SGHTA and CDR2 FQGNSA. The ends lost 0 bases at V and 8 bases at J; junction bases unmatched: 6. This chain's CDR3 is CASSLAGQAWDEQFF. DNA of the CDR3: TGTGCCAGCAGCTTAGCGGGACAGGCCTGGGATGAGCAGTTCTTC. The full variable domain, completed using reference TRBV7-2 and TRBJ2-1, is GAGVSQSPSNKVTEKGKDVELRCDPISGHTALYWYRQSLGQGLEFLIYFQGNSAPDKSGLPSDRFSAERTGGSVSTLTIQRTQQEDSAVYLCASSLAGQAWDEQFFGPGTRLTVL.

CDR3 loop: CASRWYPGQGGTYEQYF. In DNA form, the CDR3 reads TGCGCCAGCAGGTGGTATCCGGGACAGGGGGGTACCTACGAGCAGTACTTC. The chain joins TRBV5-1 to TRBJ2-7; 11 bases map to TRBD1. Looked up from germline, CDR1 is SGHRS and CDR2 is YFSETQ. The CDR3 loop spans 17 amino acids. The ends lost 5 bases at V and 2 bases at J; junction bases unmatched: 12. The whole variable domain, filled in from reference TRBV5-1 and TRBJ2-7, reads KAGVTQTPRYLIKTRGQQVTLSCSPISGHRSVSWYQQTPGQGLQFLFEYFSETQRNKGNFPGRFSGRQFSNSRSEMNVSTLELGDSALYLCASRWYPGQGGTYEQYFGPGTRLTVT.

The chain has TRBV7-3 and TRBJ2-2; 7 nucleotides line up with TRBD2. Germline V lookup: CDR1 SGHTA, CDR2 FQGTGA. Losses at the gene ends were 0 bases for V and 6 bases for J; bases not matched to a gene: 4. The CDR3 sequence is 15 residues long. Written as DNA, the CDR3 is TGTGCCAGCAGCTTAACGGGAGGGTTCGCCGGGGAGCTGTTTTTT. Protein sequence: CASSLTGGFAGELFF.

This sequence joins TRBV29-1 and TRBJ2-3; D call uncertain. The CDR3 sequence is 15 residues long. CDR1 and CDR2 (germline): SQVTM, ANQGSEA. Between the trimmed V and J ends, which lost 3 bases and 4 bases, there was a span of 17 bases. CDR3 sequence reads: CSVELGSPEADTQYF. The CDR3 DNA sequence: TGCAGCGTTGAGCTCGGAAGCCCCGAGGCAGATACGCAGTATTTT.

The V call is TRBV5-5, the J call TRBJ1-1; D uncertain. The CDR3 has 15 amino acids. Germline V gene lookup returns CDR1 SGHKS and CDR2 YYEKEE (reference sequence). V gave up 2 bases and J gave up 5 bases, with 16 bases separating them. The CDR3 spells CASSFAPLSKTEAFF. CDR3 DNA sequence: TGTGCCAGCAGCTTCGCCCCACTTAGTAAGACTGAAGCTTTCTTT.

Only one count was recorded for this clone. The chain joins TRBV5-6 to TRBJ2-7, with 11 bases aligning to TRBD1. Germline trimming cut 3 bases from V and 4 bases from J; bases unmatched to any gene: 3. Germline V CDR1 and CDR2: SGHDT, YYEEEE. The CDR3 runs to 14 residues. As DNA, the CDR3 is TGTGCCAGCAGCTCCGGGACAGGGGGTTACGAGCAGTACTTC. Its translation is CASSSGTGGYEQYF.

V usage is TRBV25-1 and J usage is TRBJ2-1, with D tentatively TRBD1 (5 bases). The V gene's germline CDR1 is MGHDK and CDR2 SYGVNS. This CDR3 is built from 16 residues. Trimming stripped 2 bases from V and 2 bases from J, with 13 bases between. Here the CDR3 reads CASSEVVRTPYNEQFF. DNA of the CDR3: TGTGCCAGCAGTGAAGTTGTCCGGACACCCTACAATGAGCAGTTCTTC.

For the CDR3, the DNA is TGTGCCATCAGTGTGACAGGGTGGAACACTGAAGCTTTCTTT. Amino acid sequence: CAISVTGWNTEAFF. The V and J genes are TRBV10-3 and TRBJ1-1; 7 bases are a match to TRBD1. CDR1 is ENHRY and CDR2 is SYGVKD in the germline V gene. Germline trimming cut 4 bases from V and 1 base from J; bases unmatched to any gene: 3. CDR3 length: 14 amino acids.

The chain uses TRBV2 and TRBJ2-7; 7 nucleotides line up with TRBD1. V was clipped by 3 bases and J by 0 bases; unmatched bases: 5. Germline CDR1 is SNHLY and CDR2 is FYNNEI. CDR3 size: 15 residues. In DNA form, the CDR3 reads TGTGCCAGCAGTGAGACAGGGCTTAGCTCCTACGAGCAGTACTTC. It encodes CASSETGLSSYEQYF.

This chain joins TRBV9 and TRBJ1-2; D is unresolved. V was pared by 1 base and J by 0 bases, with 7 bases between. In germline, CDR1 is SGDLS, CDR2 YYNGEE. The CDR3 runs to 14 residues. DNA for the CDR3: TGTGCCAGCAGCGTATCGGGAGCTAACTATGGCTACACCTTC. Its translation is CASSVSGANYGYTF. Full variable domain (outside the CDR3, taken from reference TRBV9 and TRBJ1-2): DSGVTQTPKHLITATGQRVTLRCSPRSGDLSVYWYQQSLDQGLQFLIQYYNGEERAKGNILERFSAQQFPDLHSELNLSSLELGDSALYFCASSVSGANYGYTFGSGTRLTVV.

This rearrangement joins TRBV9 to TRBJ1-4, with 8 nucleotides matching TRBD1. The ends lost 3 bases at V and 8 bases at J; junction bases unmatched: 9. CDR3 length: 15 residues. Germline V gives CDR1 SGDLS, CDR2 YYNGEE. Here the CDR3 reads CASSGTGLGGEKLFF. The CDR3, as DNA: TGTGCCAGCAGCGGGACAGGGCTAGGCGGAGAAAAACTGTTTTTT.

This clone appeared a single time. This chain connects TRBV19 to TRBJ2-3, with D maybe TRBD1 (6 bases). V was pared by 5 bases and J by 3 bases, with 15 bases between. The CDR3 runs to 15 residues. CDR1 is LNHDA, CDR2 SQIVND, per germline (reference sequence). The CDR3 region has the DNA TGTGCCAGTAGTCCCCGCAGGGGATTGACAGATACGCAGTATTTT. This gives the protein CASSPRRGLTDTQYF.

The genes are TRBV9 and TRBJ2-1, with TRBD1 matching 8 bases. The CDR3 has 16 residues. The germline CDR1 and CDR2 sequences are SGDLS and YYNGEE. V was pared by 4 bases and J by 7 bases, with 13 bases of the junction left unmatched. The CDR3 loop is CASSSVGRGQQNEQFF. In DNA, the CDR3 is TGTGCCAGCAGCTCAGTTGGCAGGGGGCAGCAGAATGAGCAGTTCTTC.

CDR3 DNA sequence: TGTGCCAGCAGCCCAAACAGGGGGGCAGATACGCAGTATTTT. It codes for CASSPNRGADTQYF. The chain carries TRBV7-8 and TRBJ2-3; 8 bases agree with TRBD1. Germline trimming cut 5 bases from V and 4 bases from J; bases unmatched to any gene: 5. In germline, CDR1 is SGHVS, CDR2 FQNEAQ. CDR3 length: 14 amino acids.

The chain joins TRBV11-3 to TRBJ1-6, with 9 positions matching TRBD1. The CDR3 spans 15 residues. The V segment lost 2 bases and the J segment 10 bases; nucleotides outside the gene matches: 6. Germline V gives CDR1 SGHNT, CDR2 YENEEA. The CDR3 reads CASSLPGQGMSPLHF. The DNA for the CDR3 is TGTGCCAGCAGCTTACCAGGACAGGGGATGTCACCCCTCCACTTT.

The chain carries TRBV29-1 and TRBJ2-7; 7 bases align to TRBD1. V shed 1 base, J shed 0 bases, and the junction held 6 bases outside the gene matches. The CDR3 sequence is 15 residues long. Germline CDR1 is SQVTM and CDR2 is ANQGSEA. CDR3 sequence reads: CSVEGRDSSSYEQYF. CDR3 sequence (DNA): TGCAGCGTTGAAGGCCGGGACAGTAGCTCCTACGAGCAGTACTTC.